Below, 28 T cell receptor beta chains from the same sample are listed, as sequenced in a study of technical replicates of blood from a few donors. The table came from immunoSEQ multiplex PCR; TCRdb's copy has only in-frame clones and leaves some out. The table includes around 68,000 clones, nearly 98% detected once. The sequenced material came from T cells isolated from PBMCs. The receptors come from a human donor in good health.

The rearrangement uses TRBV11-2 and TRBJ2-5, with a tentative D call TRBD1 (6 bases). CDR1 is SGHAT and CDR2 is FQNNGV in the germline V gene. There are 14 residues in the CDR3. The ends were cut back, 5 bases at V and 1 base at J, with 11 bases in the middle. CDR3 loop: CASSPRGSQETQYF. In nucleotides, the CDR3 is TGTGCCAGCAGCCCTAGGGGGAGCCAAGAGACCCAGTACTTC.

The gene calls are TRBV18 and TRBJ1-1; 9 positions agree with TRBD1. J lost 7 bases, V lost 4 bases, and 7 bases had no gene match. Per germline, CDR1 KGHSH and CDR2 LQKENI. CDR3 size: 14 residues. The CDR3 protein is CASSQLGQGYEAFF. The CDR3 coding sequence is TGTGCCAGCTCACAGCTGGGACAGGGCTATGAAGCTTTCTTT.

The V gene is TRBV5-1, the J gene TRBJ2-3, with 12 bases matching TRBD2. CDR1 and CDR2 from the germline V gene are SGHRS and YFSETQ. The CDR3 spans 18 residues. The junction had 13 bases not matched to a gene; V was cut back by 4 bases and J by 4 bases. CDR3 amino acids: CASSVHLAGGPLADTQYF. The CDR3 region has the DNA TGCGCCAGCAGCGTGCACCTAGCGGGAGGGCCATTGGCAGATACGCAGTATTTT.

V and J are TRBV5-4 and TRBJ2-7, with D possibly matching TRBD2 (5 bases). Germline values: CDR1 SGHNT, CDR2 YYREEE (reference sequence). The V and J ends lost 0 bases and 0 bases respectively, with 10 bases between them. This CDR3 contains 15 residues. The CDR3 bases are TGTGCCAGCAGCTTGGGTAGCGAGAGCTCCTACGAGCAGTACTTC. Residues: CASSLGSESSYEQYF.

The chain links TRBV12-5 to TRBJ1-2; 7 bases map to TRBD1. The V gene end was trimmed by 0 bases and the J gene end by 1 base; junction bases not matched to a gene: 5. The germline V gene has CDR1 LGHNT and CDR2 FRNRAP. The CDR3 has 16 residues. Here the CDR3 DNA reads TGTGCTAGTGGTTTGGTACCGACAGGGCTTAACTATGGCTACACCTTC. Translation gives CASGLVPTGLNYGYTF.

DNA of the CDR3: TGTGCCAGCTCACCACGAGCAGGGATATATGACGAGCAGTACTTC. This sequence encodes CASSPRAGIYDEQYF. This chain connects TRBV18 to TRBJ2-7; D is perhaps TRBD1 (5 bases). Trimming stripped 1 base from V and 5 bases from J, with 15 bases between. From germline, CDR1 is KGHSH and CDR2 LQKENI. The CDR3 is 15 residues long.

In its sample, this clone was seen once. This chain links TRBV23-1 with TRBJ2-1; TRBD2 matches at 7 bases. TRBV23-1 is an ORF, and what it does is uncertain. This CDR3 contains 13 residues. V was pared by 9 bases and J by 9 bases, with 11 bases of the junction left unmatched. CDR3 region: CARSLGEGGEQFF. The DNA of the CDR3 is TGCGCCAGATCTCTGGGGGAGGGAGGTGAGCAGTTCTTC.

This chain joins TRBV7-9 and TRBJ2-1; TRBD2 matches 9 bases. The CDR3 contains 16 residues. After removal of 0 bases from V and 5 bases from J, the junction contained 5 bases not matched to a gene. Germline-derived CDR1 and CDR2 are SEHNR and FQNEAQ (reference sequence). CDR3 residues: CASSLAGGRANNEQFF. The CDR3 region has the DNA TGTGCCAGCAGCTTAGCGGGCGGGAGGGCCAACAATGAGCAGTTCTTC.

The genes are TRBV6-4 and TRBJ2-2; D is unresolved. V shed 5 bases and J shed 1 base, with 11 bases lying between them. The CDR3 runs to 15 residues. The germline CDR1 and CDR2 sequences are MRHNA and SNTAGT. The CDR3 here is CASSRSGLNTGELFF. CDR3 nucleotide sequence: TGTGCCAGCAGTCGATCAGGATTGAACACCGGGGAGCTGTTTTTT.

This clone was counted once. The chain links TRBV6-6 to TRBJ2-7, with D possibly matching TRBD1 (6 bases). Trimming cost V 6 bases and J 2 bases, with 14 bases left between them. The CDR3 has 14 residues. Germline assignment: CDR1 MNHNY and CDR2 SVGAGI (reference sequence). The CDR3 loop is CASRGDMGTYEQYF. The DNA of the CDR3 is TGTGCCAGCAGGGGGGACATGGGCACCTACGAGCAGTACTTC.

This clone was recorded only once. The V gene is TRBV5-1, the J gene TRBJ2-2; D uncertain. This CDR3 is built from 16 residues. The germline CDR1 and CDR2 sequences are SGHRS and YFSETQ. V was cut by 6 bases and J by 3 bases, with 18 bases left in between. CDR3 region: CASTARSNRDTGELFF. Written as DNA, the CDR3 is TGCGCCAGCACTGCTCGGTCTAATCGGGACACCGGGGAGCTGTTTTTT.

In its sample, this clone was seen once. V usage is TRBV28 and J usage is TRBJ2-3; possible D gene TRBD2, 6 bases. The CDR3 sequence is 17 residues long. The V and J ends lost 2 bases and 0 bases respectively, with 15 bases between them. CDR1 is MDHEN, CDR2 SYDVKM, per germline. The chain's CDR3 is CASSLVTGEGSTDTQYF. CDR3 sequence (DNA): TGTGCCAGCAGTTTAGTAACGGGAGAGGGTAGCACAGATACGCAGTATTTT. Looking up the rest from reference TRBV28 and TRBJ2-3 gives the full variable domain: DVKVTQSSRYLVKRTGEKVFLECVQDMDHENMFWYRQDPGLGLRLIYFSYDVKMKEKGDIPEGYSVSREKKERFSLILESASTNQTSMYLCASSLVTGEGSTDTQYFGPGTRLTVL.

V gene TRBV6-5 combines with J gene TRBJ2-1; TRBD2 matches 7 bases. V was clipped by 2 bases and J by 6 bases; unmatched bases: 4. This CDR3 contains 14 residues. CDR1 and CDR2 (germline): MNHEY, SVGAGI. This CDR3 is CASSYSGNRNEQFF. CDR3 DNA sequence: TGTGCCAGCAGTTACAGCGGGAATCGCAATGAGCAGTTCTTC.

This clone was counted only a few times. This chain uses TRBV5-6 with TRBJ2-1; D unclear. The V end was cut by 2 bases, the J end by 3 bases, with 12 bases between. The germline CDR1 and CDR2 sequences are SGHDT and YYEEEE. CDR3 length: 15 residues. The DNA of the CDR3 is TGTGCCAGCAGCTTAGTAGTAACTGTCTACAATGAGCAGTTCTTC. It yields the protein CASSLVVTVYNEQFF. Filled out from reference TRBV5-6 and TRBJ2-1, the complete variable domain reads DAGVTQSPTHLIKTRGQQVTLRCSPKSGHDTVSWYQQALGQGPQFIFQYYEEEERQRGNFPDRFSGHQFPNYSSELNVNALLLGDSALYLCASSLVVTVYNEQFFGPGTRLTVL.

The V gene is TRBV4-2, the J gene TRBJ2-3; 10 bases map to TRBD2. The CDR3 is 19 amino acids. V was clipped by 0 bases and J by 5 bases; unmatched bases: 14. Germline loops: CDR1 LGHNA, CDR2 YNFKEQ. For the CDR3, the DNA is TGTGCCAGCAGCCAAGATCATGTATCACTAGCGGGAAACTTAGATACGCAGTATTTT. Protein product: CASSQDHVSLAGNLDTQYF.

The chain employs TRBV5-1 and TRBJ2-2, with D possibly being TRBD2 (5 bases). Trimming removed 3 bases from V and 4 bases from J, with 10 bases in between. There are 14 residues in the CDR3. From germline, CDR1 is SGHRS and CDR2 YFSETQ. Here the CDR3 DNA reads TGCGCCAGCAGCTCGTGGGAGACCACCGGGGAGCTGTTTTTT. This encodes CASSSWETTGELFF.

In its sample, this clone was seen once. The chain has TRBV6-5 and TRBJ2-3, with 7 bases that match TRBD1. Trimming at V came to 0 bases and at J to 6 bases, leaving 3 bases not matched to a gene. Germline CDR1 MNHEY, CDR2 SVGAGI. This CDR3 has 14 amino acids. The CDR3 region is CASSYSDRDDTQYF. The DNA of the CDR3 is TGTGCCAGCAGTTACTCTGACAGGGACGATACGCAGTATTTT.

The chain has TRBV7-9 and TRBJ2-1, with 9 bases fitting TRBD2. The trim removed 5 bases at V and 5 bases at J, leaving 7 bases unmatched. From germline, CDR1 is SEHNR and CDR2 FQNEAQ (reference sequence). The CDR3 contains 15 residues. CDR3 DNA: TGTGCCAGCAGCCCCAGCGGGAGGTCTCACAATGAGCAGTTCTTC. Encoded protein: CASSPSGRSHNEQFF.

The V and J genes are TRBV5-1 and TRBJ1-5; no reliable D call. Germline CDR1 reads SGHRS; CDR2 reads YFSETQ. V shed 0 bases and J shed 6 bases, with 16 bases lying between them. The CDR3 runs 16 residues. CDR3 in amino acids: CASSLEGQAGSQPQHF. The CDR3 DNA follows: TGCGCCAGCAGCTTGGAAGGTCAAGCGGGATCTCAGCCCCAGCATTTT.

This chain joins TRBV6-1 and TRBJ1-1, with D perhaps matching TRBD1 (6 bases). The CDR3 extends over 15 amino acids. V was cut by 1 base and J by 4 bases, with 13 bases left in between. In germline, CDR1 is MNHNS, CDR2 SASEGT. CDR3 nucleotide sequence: TGTGCCAGCAGTGAAGTCTCAGGGGAAGCCACTGAAGCTTTCTTT. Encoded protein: CASSEVSGEATEAFF.

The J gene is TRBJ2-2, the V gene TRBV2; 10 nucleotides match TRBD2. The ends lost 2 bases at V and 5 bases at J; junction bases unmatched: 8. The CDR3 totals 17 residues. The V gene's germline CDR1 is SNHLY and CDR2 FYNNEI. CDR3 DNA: TGTGCCAGCAGTGAACTCGGTCTAGCGGGAGTAACCGGGGAGCTGTTTTTT. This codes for CASSELGLAGVTGELFF.

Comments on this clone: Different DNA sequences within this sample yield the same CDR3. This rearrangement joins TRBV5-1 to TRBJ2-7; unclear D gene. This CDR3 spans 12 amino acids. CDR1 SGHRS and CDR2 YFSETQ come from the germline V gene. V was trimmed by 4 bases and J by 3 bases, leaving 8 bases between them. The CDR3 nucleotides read TGCGCCAGCAGCCTCGGCGGCTACGAGCAGTACTTC. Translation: CASSLGGYEQYF.

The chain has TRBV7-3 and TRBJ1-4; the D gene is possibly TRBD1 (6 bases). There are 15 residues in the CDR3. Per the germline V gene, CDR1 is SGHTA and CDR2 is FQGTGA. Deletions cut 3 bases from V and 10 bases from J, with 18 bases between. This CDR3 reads CASSFPRGAYGKLFF. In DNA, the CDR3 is TGTGCCAGCAGCTTCCCTCGGGGGGCTTATGGAAAACTGTTTTTT.

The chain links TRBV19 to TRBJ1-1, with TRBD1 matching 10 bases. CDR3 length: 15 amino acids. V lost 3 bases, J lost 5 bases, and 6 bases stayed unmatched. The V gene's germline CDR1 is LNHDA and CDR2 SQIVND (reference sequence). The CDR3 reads CASSIGTGARTEAFF. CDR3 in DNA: TGTGCCAGTAGTATTGGGACAGGGGCTCGGACTGAAGCTTTCTTT.

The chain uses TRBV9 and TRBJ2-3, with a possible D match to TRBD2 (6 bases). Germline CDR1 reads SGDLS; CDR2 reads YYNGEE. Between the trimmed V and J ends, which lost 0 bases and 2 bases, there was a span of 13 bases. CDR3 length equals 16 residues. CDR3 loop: CASSVGRADFTDTQYF. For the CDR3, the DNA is TGTGCCAGCAGCGTAGGGAGGGCTGATTTCACAGATACGCAGTATTTT. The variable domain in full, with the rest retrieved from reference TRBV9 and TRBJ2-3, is DSGVTQTPKHLITATGQRVTLRCSPRSGDLSVYWYQQSLDQGLQFLIQYYNGEERAKGNILERFSAQQFPDLHSELNLSSLELGDSALYFCASSVGRADFTDTQYFGPGTRLTVL.

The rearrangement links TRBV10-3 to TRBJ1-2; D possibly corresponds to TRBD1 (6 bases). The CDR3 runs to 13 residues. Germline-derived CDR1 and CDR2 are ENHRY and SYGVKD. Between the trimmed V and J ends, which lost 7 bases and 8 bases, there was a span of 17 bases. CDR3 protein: CAITLGQLEGYTF. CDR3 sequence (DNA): TGTGCCATCACTTTGGGACAATTGGAGGGCTACACCTTC.

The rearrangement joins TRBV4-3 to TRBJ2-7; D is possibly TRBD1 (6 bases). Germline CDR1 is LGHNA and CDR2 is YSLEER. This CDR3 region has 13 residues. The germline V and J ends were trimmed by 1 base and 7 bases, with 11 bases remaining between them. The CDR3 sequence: CASSQGTAREQYF. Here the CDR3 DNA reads TGCGCCAGCAGCCAAGGGACAGCTCGAGAGCAGTACTTC.

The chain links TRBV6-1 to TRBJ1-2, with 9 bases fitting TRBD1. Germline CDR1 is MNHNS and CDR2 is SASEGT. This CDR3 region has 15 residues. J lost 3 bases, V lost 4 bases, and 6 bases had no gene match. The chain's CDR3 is CASSGTGGADYGYTF. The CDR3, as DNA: TGTGCCAGCAGTGGAACAGGGGGCGCAGACTATGGCTACACCTTC.